This is a list of T cell receptor beta chains from one sample in a study of OX40 agonist ivuxolimab in advanced cancers. Data came from immunoSEQ multiplex PCR; TCRdb stores just in-frame clones and leaves some out. The sample shows tens of thousands of clones, approximately 86% of them seen only once. The material was CD4+ or CD8+ T cells sorted from blood, obtained in a trial of the OX40 agonist ivuxolimab. The receptors derive from an adult with an advanced solid tumor such as melanoma, head and neck, liver or kidney cancer. The CDR3 runs from the conserved cysteine through the conserved F or W. Fields, in order: J gene, clone size, D gene, V gene, CDR3 DNA, CDR3 protein. A D gene is named only where the DNA matches it firmly. The size of a clone is reported for some rows only, either as once, few or many, or as a class for expanded clones.

TRBJ2-1 - - TRBV5-1 TGCGCCAGCAGCTTGGAGGGGTTGCCTACCTGGGATGAGCAGTTCTTC CASSLEGLPTWDEQFF
TRBJ2-4 once - TRBV19 TGTGCCAGTAGCGAGGGGAGCTTAGAGGCGGGGGCCAAAAACATTCAGTACTTC CASSEGSLEAGAKNIQYF
TRBJ2-3 - - TRBV9 TGTGCCAGCAGCGCTCGTCAGGCAACTACGCAGTATTTT CASSARQATTQYF
TRBJ1-4 - - TRBV5-4 TGTGCCAGCAGCTTGGGGACTAATGAAAAACTGTTTTTT CASSLGTNEKLFF
TRBJ2-7 - - TRBV6-6 TGTGCCAGCAGAACCACGGGGACCCACTACGAGCAGTACTTC CASRTTGTHYEQYF
TRBJ1-1 - - TRBV7-9 TGTGCCAGCAGCTCATCCACAGGGAGCACTGAAGCTTTCTTT CASSSSTGSTEAFF
TRBJ2-1 - TRBD2 TRBV19 TGTGCCAGTAGTCCTTGGACTAGCGGAGTCCCCAATGAGCAGTTCTTC CASSPWTSGVPNEQFF
TRBJ2-7 - - TRBV2 TGTGCCAGCGGAGGAAGGAGCGTGGGCGAGCAGTACTTC CASGGRSVGEQYF
TRBJ2-7 - - TRBV6-5 TGTGCCAGCAGTCCCCCGGGGGCTATGTACGAGCAGTACTTC CASSPPGAMYEQYF
TRBJ2-2 - - TRBV10-3 TGTGCCATCAGTGACTCCCGGCCTGGAGGACAAAAACGAAACACCGGGGAGCTGTTTTTT CAISDSRPGGQKRNTGELFF
TRBJ2-7 once - TRBV10-3 TGTGCCATCAGTGAACGTGGGCAGAACTACGAGCAGTACTTC CAISERGQNYEQYF
TRBJ1-1 - - TRBV6-5 TGTGCCAGCAGTGGAGCCACTGAAGCTTTCTTT CASSGATEAFF
TRBJ2-3 - - TRBV20-1 TGCAGTGCCAGTAGCGTGAATACGCAGTATTTT CSASSVNTQYF
TRBJ2-7 - - TRBV9 TGTGCCAGCAGCGGACTAGACTACGAGCAGTACTTC CASSGLDYEQYF
TRBJ1-2 - TRBD1 TRBV6-6 TGTGCCAGCAGTCTGGGACAGGGACTATATGGCTACACCTTC CASSLGQGLYGYTF
TRBJ2-1 - TRBD2 TRBV14 TGTGCCAGCAGCCAAGAGGCTAGCGGGGGGGGTAAGCAGTTCTTC CASSQEASGGGKQFF
TRBJ2-1 - - TRBV11-3 TGTGCCAGCAGCGCCGGGGGTCGGGGAGATGAGCAGTTCTTC CASSAGGRGDEQFF
TRBJ2-5 - - TRBV9 TGTGCCAGCAGCGCATCAACGCAGGGCGAGACCCAGTACTTC CASSASTQGETQYF
TRBJ2-2 few TRBD2 TRBV9 TGTGCCAGCAGCGCCCTAAGACTAGCTAGCACCGGGGAGCTGTTTTTT CASSALRLASTGELFF
TRBJ2-7 - TRBD2 TRBV7-2 TGTGCCAGCAGCTTCCAGGCGGGAGGGCCCCACGAGCAGTACTTC CASSFQAGGPHEQYF
TRBJ2-3 - TRBD2 TRBV2 TGTGCCAGCGAGGCTAGCGGAGTACCCACAGATACGCAGTATTTT CASEASGVPTDTQYF
TRBJ2-7 - TRBD2 TRBV2 TGTGCCAGCAGGATGCTAGCGGGGGGCTACGAGCAGTACTTC CASRMLAGGYEQYF
TRBJ1-1 - - TRBV30 TGTGCCTGGAGTGTACAGGTCATCACTGAAGCTTTCTTT CAWSVQVITEAFF
TRBJ1-5 - TRBD1 TRBV5-1 TGCGCCAGCAGCCCGGGACAGGAGCTATACACTCAGCCCCAGCATTTT CASSPGQELYTQPQHF
TRBJ2-3 - TRBD1 TRBV6-6 TGTGCCAGCAGTTGGGGACAGGTTAGCACAGATACGCAGTATTTT CASSWGQVSTDTQYF
TRBJ2-1 - - TRBV5-4 TGTGCCAGCAGCCGAAAAGGCGGTGATTACAATGAGCAGTTCTTC CASSRKGGDYNEQFF
TRBJ2-1 - TRBD1 TRBV2 TGTGCCAGCAGGCCCGGGACAGGGGTCGATGAGCAGTTCTTC CASRPGTGVDEQFF
TRBJ1-1 - TRBD1 TRBV28 TGTGCCAGCAGTCCCGGACAGGTCCACACTGAAGCTTTCTTT CASSPGQVHTEAFF
TRBJ1-1 - - TRBV18 TGTGCCAGCTCACAAAGACAGGAAATCACTGAAGCTTTCTTT CASSQRQEITEAFF
TRBJ2-5 - - TRBV18 TGTGCCAGCTCACCGGTAGCGGAAGAGACCCAGTACTTC CASSPVAEETQYF
TRBJ2-5 - - TRBV6-5 TGTGCCAGCAGCCGAAGGGTTTCTGAGACCCAGTACTTC CASSRRVSETQYF
TRBJ2-3 once TRBD2 TRBV4-1 TGCGCCAGCACCCGAGCCGGGACTAGCGGCACGCAGTATTTT CASTRAGTSGTQYF
TRBJ2-7 - - TRBV4-2 TGTGCCAGCAGCCCAAGGGGGGTGGCGATCACCTACGAGCAGTACTTC CASSPRGVAITYEQYF
TRBJ2-1 - TRBD2 TRBV25-1 TGTGCCAGCAGTGCCTCTAGCGGGGGGGCCCGGGAGCAGTTCTTC CASSASSGGAREQFF
TRBJ1-1 - - TRBV18 TGTGCCAGCTCTCCCGACAGACCCCCTGCGAACACTGAAGCTTTCTTT CASSPDRPPANTEAFF
TRBJ2-6 - - TRBV18 TGTGCCAGCTCACCACCGAGGGGCCCTGGGGCCAACGTCCTGACTTTC CASSPPRGPGANVLTF
TRBJ2-5 - - TRBV6-5 TGTGCCAGCAGTTACAGCAGGGTCGGTGCCAGCGAGACCCAGTACTTC CASSYSRVGASETQYF
TRBJ1-1 - - TRBV4-1 TGCGCCAGCAGCCAAGAAGGGGTGAAGGTAAGAGGCACTGAAGCTTTCTTT CASSQEGVKVRGTEAFF
TRBJ2-3 - - TRBV7-3 TGTGCCAGCAGCAGCCGGGGTAGCACAGATACGCAGTATTTT CASSSRGSTDTQYF
TRBJ1-6 - TRBD1 TRBV23-1 TGCGCCAGCAGTTCACAGAACAGGGGCGCCAATTCACCCCTCCACTTT CASSSQNRGANSPLHF